The present TCR beta chain was sequenced within a study of cytomegalovirus exposure and HLA in healthy donors. At the level of the study: Clustering assigned 81% of the approximately 370 genotyped donors to the Caucasian-associated ancestry cluster. The study's findings and limits: Most CMV-associated TCR beta chains appeared HLA-restricted in a later analysis.

Germline lookup yields CDR1 LGHNT and CDR2 FRNRAP. Deletions cut 7 bases from V and 4 bases from J, with 16 bases between. This CDR3 is built from 14 residues. With respect to this clone: Its antigen is unidentified.

It was healthy bone marrow donors who served as donors. Use of 60 Vbeta and 13 Jbeta primers characterized the PCR. In the authors' workflow: Unique TCR beta chains totaled some 88 million in a later count, with approximately 11 million of them shared. Method: immunoSEQ multiplex PCR; TCRdb's copy keeps in-frame clones and lacks some. V and J calls plus clone size are reproduced from that table; the DNA served to infer D and trimming. The sample holds over 150,000 clones, 85% seen once. Sequenced material: PBMCs. The source is a boy between 2 and 10 years old in good health and CMV-seronegative. V and J are TRBV12-5 and TRBJ1-1, with D perhaps matching TRBD1 (6 bases). The CDR3 loop is CASALRGPVTEAFF. CDR3 in DNA: TGTGCTAGTGCCCTGCGGGGGCCCGTCACTGAAGCTTTCTTT.